The 30 T cell receptor beta chains given below trace back to one sample, sequenced in a study of blood T cell repertoires in COVID-19 (dated by TCRdb to the early 2020s). Libraries were prepared through the immunoSEQ multiplex PCR assay. TCRdb provides this immuneACCESS table in a form limited to in-frame rearrangements. Some clones are lacking; in checked studies, under half of them reflect an unresolved V gene, and why the rest are absent is not known. Present in this sample are roughly 60,000 clones, almost 85% of which were seen just once. Approximately 20% of the sample goes to the ten largest clones. The sequenced sample consisted of peripheral blood. These TCRs come from a human donor in a cohort sampled during active COVID-19.

This clone was detected a few times. The junction departs from germline at one end; a sequencing error may be responsible. This chain links TRBV10-3 with TRBJ2-7, with 7 bases that match TRBD1. The germline CDR1 and CDR2 sequences are ENHRY and SYGVKD. This CDR3 region has 13 residues. Here the CDR3 reads CAVSGTVSSEQYF. The CDR3 DNA follows: TGTGCCGTTTCCGGGACAGTTTCCTCCGAGCAGTACTTC.

This chain links TRBV5-1 with TRBJ2-1; 8 bases are shared with TRBD2. The CDR3 spans 17 residues. CDR1 SGHRS and CDR2 YFSETQ come from the germline V gene. Trimming took 0 bases from V and 0 from J; bases not matched to a gene: 5. The CDR3 is CASSLEAGATSYNEQFF. Here the CDR3 DNA reads TGCGCCAGCAGCTTGGAAGCGGGGGCTACCTCCTACAATGAGCAGTTCTTC.

The chain has TRBV7-6 and TRBJ2-1, with 11 bases fitting TRBD2. The CDR3 contains 15 residues. With V trimmed by 6 bases and J by 7 bases, 8 bases remained unmatched. Germline V gene lookup returns CDR1 SGHVS and CDR2 FNYEAQ. CDR3 nucleotides: TGTGCCAGCAGACTGGGGACTAGCGGCTTGAATGAGCAGTTCTTC. It encodes CASRLGTSGLNEQFF.

This chain uses TRBV4-1 with TRBJ2-3; D may be TRBD2 (6 bases). V lost 1 base to trimming and J lost 0 bases, with 11 bases between them. CDR1 is MGHRA, CDR2 YSYEKL, per germline. The CDR3 is 16 residues long. Written as DNA, the CDR3 is TGCGCCAGCAGCCAAGGGGGACTTTCTAGCACAGATACGCAGTATTTT. Its translation is CASSQGGLSSTDTQYF.

The chain links TRBV30 to TRBJ1-2, with no clear D. The ends were cut back, 2 bases at V and 4 bases at J, with 5 bases in the middle. Germline V CDR1 and CDR2: GTSNPN, SVGIG (reference sequence). The CDR3 is made up of 11 amino acids. The CDR3 spells CAWSLSYGYTF. CDR3 sequence (DNA): TGTGCCTGGAGTCTCAGCTATGGCTACACCTTC.

The CDR3 coding sequence is TGTGCCAGCACCCCTCCGGGCACAGATACGCAGTATTTT. Its translation is CASTPPGTDTQYF. The chain recombines TRBV6-6 with TRBJ2-3; D is ambiguous. The length of the CDR3 is 13 residues. CDR1 and CDR2 from the germline V gene are MNHNY and SVGAGI (reference sequence). V lost 7 bases and J lost 1, with 9 bases in between.

Worth noting for this clone: The sample has other DNA sequences that encode this CDR3 too. The V gene is TRBV7-2, the J gene TRBJ1-5; the match to TRBD1 covers 9 bases. CDR3 length equals 15 residues. The ends lost 1 base at V and 5 bases at J; junction bases unmatched: 3. Germline values: CDR1 SGHTA, CDR2 FQGNSA. The CDR3 loop reads CASSLGGQGHQPQHF. As DNA, the CDR3 is TGTGCCAGCAGCTTAGGGGGACAGGGTCATCAGCCCCAGCATTTT.

CDR3 DNA: TGTGCCACCAGTGATTTGTCTAGCGGGGGGGCCCTCCAAGAGACCCAGTACTTC. Its translation is CATSDLSSGGALQETQYF. J is TRBJ2-5 and V is TRBV24-1; TRBD2 aligns across 12 bases. The CDR3 runs to 18 residues. V gave up 0 bases and J gave up 1 base; unmatched junction bases: 5. Germline V gives CDR1 KGHDR, CDR2 SFDVKD.

The CDR3 DNA sequence: TGTGCCAGCAGTTACTCGGCACAGGTGAACTACGAGCAGTACTTC. This codes for CASSYSAQVNYEQYF. This chain joins TRBV6-2 or TRBV6-3 and TRBJ2-7, with D perhaps TRBD1 (5 bases). Germline V gene data show CDR1 as MNHEY and CDR2 as SVGEGT. This CDR3 spans 15 amino acids. Deletions cut 0 bases from V and 3 bases from J, with 12 bases between.

The chain has TRBV10-3 and TRBJ1-1; D is unresolved. Trimming left V 0 bases short and J 7 bases short, with 15 bases between. Germline assignment: CDR1 ENHRY and CDR2 SYGVKD. The CDR3 is made up of 15 amino acids. CDR3 residues: CAISESDPGESEAFF. The CDR3 nucleotides read TGTGCCATCAGTGAGTCGGACCCCGGGGAAAGTGAAGCTTTCTTT.

This clone has only one observation. CDR3: CASSQDKRSTDTQYF. For the CDR3, the DNA is TGCGCCAGCAGCCAAGATAAGAGGTCCACAGATACGCAGTATTTT. The chain couples TRBV4-3 to TRBJ2-3; D gene unclear. CDR1 is LGHNA and CDR2 is YSLEER in the germline V gene. Trimming took 0 bases from V and 2 from J, leaving 9 bases between them. The length of the CDR3 is 15 residues.

The chain joins TRBV2 to TRBJ2-3, with 9 bases matching TRBD2. With 6 bases clipped from V and 5 bases from J, the junction kept 6 bases outside the gene matches. Germline V lookup: CDR1 SNHLY, CDR2 FYNNEI. The CDR3 consists of 14 residues. CDR3 nucleotide sequence: TGTGCCAGCAGGGAGCGGGGGGTCAGAGATACGCAGTATTTT. It specifies CASRERGVRDTQYF.

J is TRBJ2-5 and V is TRBV3-1 (or the pseudogene TRBV3-2); 8 nucleotides align to TRBD1. Germline assignment: CDR1 LGHDT and CDR2 YNNKEL (reference sequence). This CDR3 contains 16 residues. The V and J ends lost 4 bases and 1 base, in that order; junction bases with no gene match: 8. The CDR3: CASSLRGHLLQETQYF. The CDR3 nucleotides read TGTGCCAGCAGCCTCAGGGGGCACCTACTCCAAGAGACCCAGTACTTC.

This clone was found many times. The CDR3, as DNA: TGTGCCAGCAGCCGTAGCGGGGGGGGCCAAGAGACCCAGTACTTC. Amino acids: CASSRSGGGQETQYF. The chain employs TRBV7-2 and TRBJ2-5; 11 bases are shared with TRBD2. After removal of 5 bases from V and 1 base from J, the junction contained 3 bases not matched to a gene. The length of the CDR3 is 15 residues. CDR1 and CDR2 from the germline V gene are SGHTA and FQGNSA.

The V call is TRBV4-3, the J call TRBJ2-7; 8 bases are shared with TRBD1. Germline lookup yields CDR1 LGHNA and CDR2 YSLEER. The CDR3 totals 15 residues. V trimming: 2 bases; J trimming: 3 bases; junction bases outside the gene matches: 6. CDR3 bases: TGCGCCAGCAGCCAATCATACACAGGGGGCTACGAGCAGTACTTC. This translates into CASSQSYTGGYEQYF.

The rearrangement uses TRBV6-5 and TRBJ1-4, with D possibly being TRBD1 (6 bases). Looked up from germline, CDR1 is MNHEY and CDR2 is SVGAGI. The CDR3 is made up of 15 amino acids. The V end was cut by 4 bases, the J end by 6 bases, with 15 bases between. The CDR3 here is CASSSQGGLDEKLFF. The CDR3 DNA is TGTGCCAGCAGTTCACAGGGAGGGCTGGATGAAAAACTGTTTTTT.

The CDR3 spells CASSPRPLLAELGSYNEQFF. CDR3 coding DNA: TGTGCCAGCAGTCCCCGGCCGTTACTAGCGGAATTAGGCTCCTACAATGAGCAGTTCTTC. V and J are TRBV6-6 and TRBJ2-1; 8 bases match TRBD2. The germline V gene encodes CDR1 MNHNY and CDR2 SVGAGI (reference sequence). The CDR3 is 20 amino acids. Trimming removed 5 bases from V and 0 bases from J; junction bases left unmatched: 18.

The chain employs TRBV24-1 and TRBJ2-3; a weak D match, TRBD1 (7 bases). The germline V gene has CDR1 KGHDR and CDR2 SFDVKD. The CDR3 runs 12 residues. V was clipped by 9 bases and J by 4 bases, with 10 bases between them. The DNA for the CDR3 is TGTGCCACCGGAGGGGGCGCAGATACGCAGTATTTT. This gives the protein CATGGGADTQYF.

This chain links TRBV5-6 with TRBJ1-6; D gene uncertain. Trimming took off 0 bases at V and 11 bases at J, with 12 bases between the two ends. Germline V gives CDR1 SGHDT, CDR2 YYEEEE. The CDR3 is 14 amino acids. The CDR3 nucleotides are TGTGCCAGCAGCTTGGATCGGGGATCCACACCCCTCCACTTT. Translation: CASSLDRGSTPLHF.

This clone was recorded once. The V call is TRBV6-2 or TRBV6-3, the J call TRBJ1-2; D is ambiguous. Germline CDR1 is MNHEY and CDR2 is SVGEGT. V gave up 4 bases and J gave up 7 bases, with 10 bases separating them. The CDR3 has 12 amino acids. CDR3 sequence: CASSSFPIGYTF. The CDR3 bases are TGTGCCAGCAGTTCTTTCCCTATTGGCTACACCTTC.

The rearrangement uses TRBV6-1 and TRBJ2-3; 9 bases line up with TRBD1. V was pared by 1 base and J by 7 bases, with 12 bases of the junction left unmatched. Germline CDR1 MNHNS, CDR2 SASEGT. The CDR3 is made up of 17 amino acids. The CDR3 coding sequence is TGTGCCAGCAGTGAAGGCCGTGTGGGACAGGGTCTATATACGCAGTATTTT. Protein product: CASSEGRVGQGLYTQYF.

The chain is built from TRBV2 and TRBJ1-5; tentatively, D is TRBD1 (5 bases). Trimming cost V 6 bases and J 4 bases, with 22 bases left between them. CDR1 is SNHLY, CDR2 FYNNEI, per germline. CDR3 length equals 17 residues. CDR3 in amino acids: CASSYIAGQSINQPQHF. The CDR3, as DNA: TGTGCCAGCAGCTATATTGCCGGACAATCAATAAATCAGCCCCAGCATTTT.

V usage is TRBV11-3 and J usage is TRBJ1-1, with D tentatively TRBD1 (5 bases). With 4 bases removed from V and 1 base from J, the gap between germline ends came to 19 bases. Germline V CDR1 and CDR2: SGHNT, YENEEA. The CDR3 has 17 residues. The CDR3 DNA is TGTGCCAGCAGCTCCTCCCCGTTTTCCGGGGGGAACACTGAAGCTTTCTTT. It codes for CASSSSPFSGGNTEAFF.

The chain employs TRBV6-6 and TRBJ1-1; 8 bases align to TRBD1. Trimming removed 5 bases from V and 5 bases from J; junction bases left unmatched: 10. Germline CDR1 MNHNY, CDR2 SVGAGI (reference sequence). The length of the CDR3 is 15 residues. CDR3 DNA: TGTGCCAGCAGTCCCCCGACAGGGGAAGTTACTGAAGCTTTCTTT. Protein sequence: CASSPPTGEVTEAFF.

There are a few counts of this clone. The rearrangement uses TRBV7-9 and TRBJ1-6; possible D gene TRBD1, 6 bases. V dropped 5 bases and J dropped 6 bases, with 14 bases sitting between them. The V gene's germline CDR1 is SEHNR and CDR2 FQNEAQ (reference sequence). The CDR3 consists of 15 residues. DNA of the CDR3: TGTGCCAGCAGCCTAGAGGACAGCATTAATTCACCCCTCCACTTT. Translation gives CASSLEDSINSPLHF.

The chain joins TRBV9 to TRBJ2-3; 12 nucleotides match TRBD2. V lost 3 bases and J lost 2; bases outside the gene matches: 4. The germline CDR1 and CDR2 sequences are SGDLS and YYNGEE. There are 16 residues in the CDR3. The CDR3 reads CASSALAGGYTDTQYF. CDR3 sequence (DNA): TGTGCCAGCAGCGCCCTAGCGGGGGGGTACACAGATACGCAGTATTTT.

The chain uses TRBV3-1 (or the pseudogene TRBV3-2) and TRBJ1-2; no reliable D call. The CDR3 sequence is 14 residues long. Germline V gives CDR1 LGHDT, CDR2 YNNKEL (reference sequence). Trimming removed 3 bases at V and 7 bases at J, with 15 bases between. DNA of the CDR3: TGTGCCAGCAGCCATACGACAATGTCACTTGGCTACACCTTC. This encodes CASSHTTMSLGYTF.

CDR3 in DNA: TGTGCCAGCAGCGTAGGAGGGGGCGGGATGTACGAGCAGTACTTC. Protein product: CASSVGGGGMYEQYF. The V and J genes are TRBV9 and TRBJ2-7; perhaps TRBD1 as D (7 bases). This CDR3 spans 15 amino acids. In germline, CDR1 is SGDLS, CDR2 YYNGEE. Trimming took off 0 bases at V and 4 bases at J, with 14 bases between the two ends.

The chain links TRBV30 to TRBJ1-1, with D maybe TRBD1 (6 bases). From germline, CDR1 is GTSNPN and CDR2 SVGIG (reference sequence). Trimming left V 0 bases short and J 4 bases short, with 12 bases between. The CDR3 contains 14 residues. The CDR3 nucleotides read TGTGCCTGGAGTGTAGCCAGGGGTTTCACTGAAGCTTTCTTT. It yields the protein CAWSVARGFTEAFF.

V and J are TRBV18 and TRBJ2-5; no firm D call. V was trimmed by 2 bases and J by 3 bases, leaving 10 bases between them. The V gene's germline CDR1 is KGHSH and CDR2 LQKENI. The CDR3 has 14 residues. The CDR3 region has the DNA TGTGCCAGCTCACCATTACGTTCGGAAGAGACCCAGTACTTC. Translated, it gives CASSPLRSEETQYF.